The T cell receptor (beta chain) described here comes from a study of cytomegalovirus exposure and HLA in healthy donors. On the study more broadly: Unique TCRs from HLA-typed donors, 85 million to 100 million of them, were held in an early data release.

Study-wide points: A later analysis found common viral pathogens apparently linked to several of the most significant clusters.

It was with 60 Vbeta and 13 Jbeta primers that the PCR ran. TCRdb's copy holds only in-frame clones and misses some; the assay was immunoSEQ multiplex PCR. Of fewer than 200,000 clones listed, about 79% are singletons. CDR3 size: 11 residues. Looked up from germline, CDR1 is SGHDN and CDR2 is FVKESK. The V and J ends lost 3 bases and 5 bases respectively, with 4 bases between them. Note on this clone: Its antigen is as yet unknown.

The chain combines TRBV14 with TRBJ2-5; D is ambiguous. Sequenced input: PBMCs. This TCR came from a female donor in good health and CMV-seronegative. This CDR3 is CASSHSETQYF. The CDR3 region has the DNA TGTGCCAGCAGCCATTCGGAGACCCAGTACTTC.